This is a list of T cell receptor beta chains from one sample in a study of blood T cell repertoires in COVID-19. TCRdb's table, derived via immunoSEQ multiplex PCR, lists solely in-frame clones and lacks some. This repertoire shows 40,000 to 50,000 clones, around 87% found once; its top ten account for over 4.5%. Source material: peripheral blood. The receptors stem from a man aged 40-49 years with active COVID-19. CDR3s include the opening cysteine and the closing phenylalanine or tryptophan. Each record gives: J gene, V gene, clone size, D gene, CDR3 DNA, CDR3 protein. A D gene is named only where the DNA matches it firmly. Rows give clone size only sometimes, using once, few, many, or a class for an expanded clone.

>TRBJ2-1|TRBV4-1|NA|NA
TGCGCCAGCAGCCAAGCAGGGGATAATGAGCAGTTCTTC
CASSQAGDNEQFF
>TRBJ1-6|TRBV6-6|few|NA
TGTGCCAGCAGTCCCCGGGGGGCCGGTAGCTCCTATAATTCACCCCTCCACTTT
CASSPRGAGSSYNSPLHF
>TRBJ1-2|TRBV5-4|NA|TRBD1
TGTGCCAGCACCACGACAGGGGGATCTAACTATGGCTACACCTTC
CASTTTGGSNYGYTF
>TRBJ2-6|TRBV5-1|NA|TRBD1
TGCGCCAGCAGCCCGGGACAGGGGGCGTTAGGGGCCAACGTCCTGACTTTC
CASSPGQGALGANVLTF
>TRBJ1-2|TRBV3-1/TRBV3-2|NA|NA
TGTGCCAGCAGCCAAGATAGGGCTCGGAGGTCCTATGGCTACACCTTC
CASSQDRARRSYGYTF
>TRBJ1-2|TRBV12-5|few|NA
TGTGCTAGTGGTTTGACGGGTTTGGGCTACACCTTC
CASGLTGLGYTF
>TRBJ1-1|TRBV27|once|NA
TGTGCCAGCAGTTTAACAGAATACACTGAAGCTTTCTTT
CASSLTEYTEAFF
>TRBJ1-4|TRBV9|NA|NA
TGTGCCAGCAGCACCGATACCTACAGTGAGAAACTGTTTTTT
CASSTDTYSEKLFF
>TRBJ2-3|TRBV28|NA|NA
TGTGCCAGCAGTCCAACTCCGAGAGCGGGTACCACAGATACGCAGTATTTT
CASSPTPRAGTTDTQYF
>TRBJ2-7|TRBV5-5|NA|TRBD1
TGTGCCAGCACCGATTCGGGACAGGGGGGTTACGAGCAGTACTTC
CASTDSGQGGYEQYF
>TRBJ2-7|TRBV5-1|few|NA
TGCGCCAGCAGCGCGCCGGGACACCGCTCCTACGAGCAGTACTTC
CASSAPGHRSYEQYF
>TRBJ2-1|TRBV29-1|NA|TRBD1
TGCAGCGTTGAAGAATTAGGACAGGGGGCTTACAATGAGCAGTTCTTC
CSVEELGQGAYNEQFF
>TRBJ1-1|TRBV3-1/TRBV3-2|once|NA
TGTGCCAGCAGCCCGCGGGGGCTGAACACTGAAGCTTTCTTT
CASSPRGLNTEAFF
>TRBJ1-6|TRBV28|NA|NA
TGTGCCAGCAGTTTATGGACAGACTCCTATAATTCACCCCTCCACTTT
CASSLWTDSYNSPLHF
>TRBJ2-1|TRBV3-1/TRBV3-2|NA|NA
TGTGCCAGCAGCCAAGGGGCAGGGACCTACAATGAGCAGTTCTTC
CASSQGAGTYNEQFF
>TRBJ2-1|TRBV29-1|NA|TRBD1
TGCAGCGTTGAAGGACAGGGAATCTCCTACAATGAGCAGTTCTTC
CSVEGQGISYNEQFF
>TRBJ2-7|TRBV5-1|few|NA
TGCGCCAGCAGCTTGGTAGTGGGCCACGAGCAGTACTTC
CASSLVVGHEQYF
>TRBJ2-1|TRBV14|NA|NA
TGTGCCAGCAGCCACCGACAGTATTCCTACAATGAGCAGTTCTTC
CASSHRQYSYNEQFF
>TRBJ2-7|TRBV6-6|NA|TRBD2
TGTGCCAGCAGTTACAGCGGGGCCCAGGACTACGAGCAGTACTTC
CASSYSGAQDYEQYF
>TRBJ1-2|TRBV29-1|NA|TRBD1
TGCAGCGTCAGGGGGCAAGGCTACACCTTC
CSVRGQGYTF
>TRBJ1-5|TRBV2|once|TRBD1
TGTGCCAGCAGCCAAGGGACAGCTTATCAGCCCCAGCATTTT
CASSQGTAYQPQHF
>TRBJ1-2|TRBV18|NA|TRBD1
TGTGCCAGCTCACCCACCCCAGACAGGGTGTATGGCTACACCTTC
CASSPTPDRVYGYTF